Each of the 27 T cell receptor beta chains below was sequenced from the same sample in a study of cytomegalovirus exposure and HLA in healthy donors (dated by TCRdb to 2015 to 2018). To prepare the library, the immunoSEQ multiplex PCR assay was applied. For the multiplex PCR, a mixture combining 60 forward primers for TCR Vbeta segments and 13 reverse primers for TCR Jbeta segments was used. What TCRdb holds here is the immuneACCESS table cut down to in-frame rearrangements. Part of the clones is not present; checked against another copy, under half of the missing clones reflect an unresolved V gene, and the others are unexplained. The sample records roughly 100,000 clones, about 80% of which are singletons. The top ten hold over 2% of the sample. Sequencing was performed on PBMCs. The receptors were gathered from a man between 25 and 39 years old in good health and CMV-seronegative.

The chain joins TRBV5-4 to TRBJ2-4; 11 bases align to TRBD1. Trimming cost V 4 bases and J 8 bases; bases outside gene matches: 5. The length of the CDR3 is 14 residues. Germline-derived CDR1 and CDR2 are SGHNT and YYREEE (reference sequence). CDR3 in DNA: TGTGCCAGCAGCACGGGACAGGGGGTAGACATTCAGTACTTC. This translates into CASSTGQGVDIQYF.

This chain uses TRBV6-5 with TRBJ1-2; 7 nucleotides line up with TRBD1. The CDR3 runs 15 residues. V lost 0 bases to trimming and J lost 4 bases; unmatched junction nucleotides: 5. CDR1 is MNHEY and CDR2 is SVGAGI in the germline V gene. DNA for the CDR3: TGTGCCAGCAGTTACTCGGCAGGGGGTGGCTATGGCTACACCTTC. As protein: CASSYSAGGGYGYTF.

The chain joins TRBV18 to TRBJ2-5; TRBD2 is a possible D gene (5 bases). Trimming took off 2 bases at V and 5 bases at J, with 18 bases between the two ends. The CDR3 is 16 residues long. Germline V gene sequence: CDR1 KGHSH, CDR2 LQKENI. The CDR3 DNA reads as TGTGCCAGCTCACCAGCCGGACCCGGAGGTTTGGAGACCCAGTACTTC. Translating it yields CASSPAGPGGLETQYF.

This clone has a single count. The chain employs TRBV15 and TRBJ2-7, with a possible D match to TRBD2 (7 bases). Germline lookup yields CDR1 LNHNV and CDR2 YYDKDF (reference sequence). V lost 5 bases and J lost 2, with 16 bases in between. The CDR3 covers 15 residues. CDR3 DNA sequence: TGTGCCACCAGCGGGGGGGGCGGGGAGACCTACGAGCAGTACTTC. Its protein product is CATSGGGGETYEQYF.

The rearrangement uses TRBV19 and TRBJ2-3; D not certain. Germline V lookup: CDR1 LNHDA, CDR2 SQIVND (reference sequence). This CDR3 has 13 residues. V gave up 2 bases and J gave up 2 bases, with 5 bases separating them. The CDR3 nucleotides are TGTGCCAGTAGTATATCAAACACAGATACGCAGTATTTT. This gives the protein CASSISNTDTQYF.

The gene calls are TRBV27 and TRBJ1-2; D may be TRBD1 (5 bases). V lost 6 bases to trimming and J lost 4 bases, with 12 bases between them. The V gene's germline CDR1 is MNHEY and CDR2 SMNVEV (reference sequence). This CDR3 has 13 residues. As DNA, the CDR3 is TGTGCCAGCAGCTTGGGGGGGGGCTATGGCTACACCTTC. This codes for CASSLGGGYGYTF.

This clone was seen only a few times. V and J are TRBV2 and TRBJ2-3, with 11 bases lining up with TRBD2. In germline, CDR1 is SNHLY, CDR2 FYNNEI. The CDR3 spans 18 residues. V shed 6 bases, J shed 0 bases, and the junction held 11 bases outside the gene matches. The CDR3 DNA reads TGTGCCAGCAGCCACGGGGCTAGCGGGGGGCTGAGCACAGATACGCAGTATTTT. Residues: CASSHGASGGLSTDTQYF.

The chain carries TRBV7-6 and TRBJ2-1, with TRBD2 matching over 8 bases. Trimming at V came to 7 bases and at J to 7 bases, leaving 12 bases not matched to a gene. CDR3 length: 15 residues. Per germline, CDR1 SGHVS and CDR2 FNYEAQ. CDR3 DNA: TGTGCCAGCACCCCGGGGGGGACTAAGTGGAATGAGCAGTTCTTC. Translating gives CASTPGGTKWNEQFF.

The chain is built from TRBV7-2 and TRBJ1-2, with D possibly TRBD1 on 5 matching bases. This CDR3 spans 14 amino acids. Germline assignment: CDR1 SGHTA and CDR2 FQGNSA. V gave up 3 bases and J gave up 8 bases, with 16 bases separating them. In DNA, the CDR3 is TGTGCCAGCAGCTTCCCGGGCAGGGCGAAGGGCTACACCTTC. It yields the protein CASSFPGRAKGYTF.

This clone was counted a single time. This chain uses TRBV30 with TRBJ2-1; TRBD2 aligns across 15 bases. This CDR3 is built from 15 residues. With 3 bases clipped from V and 7 bases from J, the junction kept 4 bases outside the gene matches. Germline lookup yields CDR1 GTSNPN and CDR2 SVGIG (reference sequence). The chain's CDR3 is CAWSLGTSGGNEQFF. CDR3 DNA sequence: TGTGCCTGGAGCTTAGGGACTAGCGGGGGGAATGAGCAGTTCTTC.

The chain links TRBV10-1 to TRBJ1-2, with D possibly matching TRBD1 (6 bases). This CDR3 contains 18 residues. V lost 7 bases and J lost 4, with 28 bases in between. CDR1 and CDR2 from the germline V gene are WNHNN and SYGVQD (reference sequence). The CDR3 nucleotides are TGCGCCAGCATTCCCATCTCAGGGGACGGGGATGGTGTCTATGGCTACACCTTC. This sequence encodes CASIPISGDGDGVYGYTF.

The V gene is TRBV27, the J gene TRBJ2-3; weak D call: TRBD2 (5 bases). The CDR3 loop spans 15 amino acids. The V gene lost 2 bases and the J gene lost 1 base, with 10 bases spanning the gap. Germline CDR1 MNHEY, CDR2 SMNVEV (reference sequence). CDR3 nucleotide sequence: TGTGCCAGCAGTTTACTTCTGGGAGGCACAGATACGCAGTATTTT. Translation: CASSLLLGGTDTQYF.

The CDR3 here is CASRSGTGEETQYF. Written as DNA, the CDR3 is TGTGCCAGCAGATCCGGGACAGGGGAAGAGACCCAGTACTTC. The genes are TRBV6-6 and TRBJ2-5; the match to TRBD1 covers 10 bases. The CDR3 consists of 14 residues. Germline trimming cut 6 bases from V and 3 bases from J; bases unmatched to any gene: 4. Per the germline V gene, CDR1 is MNHNY and CDR2 is SVGAGI (reference sequence).

This chain uses TRBV2 with TRBJ2-1; the D gene is possibly TRBD2 (5 bases). Germline assignment: CDR1 SNHLY and CDR2 FYNNEI. Trimming took 5 bases from V and 6 from J, leaving 11 bases between them. The CDR3 contains 13 residues. The CDR3 nucleotides read TGTGCCAGCAGTCCCGGGATGGCCAATGAGCAGTTCTTC. This codes for CASSPGMANEQFF.

The rearrangement joins TRBV18 to TRBJ1-1; D gene uncertain. V dropped 2 bases and J dropped 0 bases, with 4 bases sitting between them. The CDR3 sequence is 13 residues long. Germline CDR1 KGHSH, CDR2 LQKENI. The chain's CDR3 is CASSPGLNTEAFF. In nucleotides, the CDR3 is TGTGCCAGCTCACCAGGGCTGAACACTGAAGCTTTCTTT. Supplemented by reference TRBV18 and TRBJ1-1, the full variable domain reads NAGVMQNPRHLVRRRGQEARLRCSPMKGHSHVYWYRQLPEEGLKFMVYLQKENIIDESGMPKERFSAEFPKEGPSILRIQQVVRGDSAAYFCASSPGLNTEAFFGQGTRLTVV.

The chain joins TRBV4-1 to TRBJ1-5, with a possible D match to TRBD1 (5 bases). CDR1 is MGHRA and CDR2 is YSYEKL in the germline V gene. This CDR3 has 15 residues. Trimming removed 5 bases from V and 1 base from J, with 12 bases in between. The CDR3 region has the DNA TGCGCCAGCAGCTTCCAGGGAAGGAGCAATCAGCCCCAGCATTTT. Translated: CASSFQGRSNQPQHF.

The rearrangement joins TRBV5-4 to TRBJ2-7; tentatively, D is TRBD1 (5 bases). This CDR3 region has 15 residues. V lost 4 bases and J 7 bases, leaving 21 bases between the germline ends. Germline lookup yields CDR1 SGHNT and CDR2 YYREEE (reference sequence). CDR3 sequence reads: CASSLGFGESGEQYF. CDR3 DNA sequence: TGTGCCAGCAGCCTGGGTTTTGGGGAATCAGGGGAGCAGTACTTC. The whole variable domain, remainder taken from reference TRBV5-4 and TRBJ2-7, is ETGVTQSPTHLIKTRGQQVTLRCSSQSGHNTVSWYQQALGQGPQFIFQYYREEENGRGNFPPRFSGLQFPNYSSELNVNALELDDSALYLCASSLGFGESGEQYFGPGTRLTVT.

V usage is TRBV7-2 and J usage is TRBJ1-5; D gene ambiguous. Germline V lookup: CDR1 SGHTA, CDR2 FQGNSA. The length of the CDR3 is 14 residues. Trimming took 1 base from V and 2 from J, leaving 6 bases between them. CDR3 sequence (DNA): TGTGCCAGCAGCTTAGGGCAGGGCAATCAGCCCCAGCATTTT. Residues: CASSLGQGNQPQHF.

This clone was counted a few times. The chain couples TRBV21-1 to TRBJ2-7; TRBD1 reflects the table's D call only, with no check against the DNA. TRBV21-1 is a pseudogene segment. CDR3 size: 17 residues. CDR3 sequence (DNA): TGTGCCAGCAGCATCCCGGGCACCCGGACAGGGCCCTACGAGCAGTACTTC. Translating it yields CASSIPGTRTGPYEQYF.

The chain couples TRBV6-5 to TRBJ2-7, with D possibly being TRBD1 (5 bases). The CDR3 totals 13 residues. Trimming shortened V by 5 bases and J by 2 bases, and 10 bases separated the two germline ends. In germline, CDR1 is MNHEY, CDR2 SVGAGI. CDR3 DNA sequence: TGTGCCAGCAGTGCCGGACAACCCTACGAGCAGTACTTC. Its translation: CASSAGQPYEQYF.

This clone has just one count. The chain is built from TRBV7-8 and TRBJ2-7, with TRBD2 matching over 8 bases. Germline V gene lookup returns CDR1 SGHVS and CDR2 FQNEAQ. With 4 bases clipped from V and 7 bases from J, the junction kept 9 bases outside the gene matches. CDR3 length equals 14 residues. The DNA for the CDR3 is TGTGCCAGCAGCTCCGGGACTAGGGGTATGGAGCAGTACTTC. Its protein is CASSSGTRGMEQYF.

The rearrangement uses TRBV6-5 and TRBJ2-1; 8 bases map to TRBD1. The CDR3 is 14 amino acids. V trimming: 2 bases; J trimming: 9 bases; junction bases outside the gene matches: 6. Germline V CDR1 and CDR2: MNHEY, SVGAGI. CDR3 sequence: CASSYRQGLSEQFF. The CDR3 region has the DNA TGTGCCAGCAGTTACCGACAGGGGCTAAGTGAGCAGTTCTTC.

The chain recombines TRBV6-6 with TRBJ2-2; perhaps TRBD2 as D (7 bases). Germline V gene data show CDR1 as MNHNY and CDR2 as SVGAGI (reference sequence). V was clipped by 5 bases and J by 2 bases, with 15 bases between them. CDR3 length: 16 residues. This chain's CDR3 is CASSLGGGGNTGELFF. The CDR3 DNA is TGTGCCAGCAGTCTCGGTGGGGGGGGCAACACCGGGGAGCTGTTTTTT.

This clone was detected only once. The gene calls are TRBV6-5 and TRBJ1-1; TRBD1 might be the D (5 bases). V was shortened by 6 bases and J by 4 bases, with 12 bases between the two germline ends. There are 13 residues in the CDR3. CDR1 MNHEY and CDR2 SVGAGI come from the germline V gene. The chain's CDR3 is CASRFREGTEAFF. The CDR3 DNA is TGTGCCAGCAGGTTCAGGGAGGGCACTGAAGCTTTCTTT.

This clone was observed a few times. The genes are TRBV6-1 and TRBJ1-2; possible D gene TRBD1, 6 bases. Germline CDR1 is MNHNS and CDR2 is SASEGT. The CDR3 contains 13 residues. Trimming removed 4 bases at V and 3 bases at J, with 9 bases between. The DNA of the CDR3 is TGTGCCAGCAGTGTAAACAGGGACTATGGCTACACCTTC. The encoded protein is CASSVNRDYGYTF.

This clone occurred once. The chain uses TRBV29-1 and TRBJ2-2, with TRBD2 matching 9 bases. This CDR3 region has 13 residues. CDR1 and CDR2 (germline): SQVTM, ANQGSEA. V shed 7 bases and J 0 bases; nucleotides not matched to a gene: 0. The CDR3 region is CSGLAANTGELFF. CDR3 DNA: TGCAGCGGACTAGCGGCGAACACCGGGGAGCTGTTTTTT.

The chain couples TRBV9 to TRBJ2-7; D is perhaps TRBD1 (6 bases). The V gene's germline CDR1 is SGDLS and CDR2 YYNGEE. This CDR3 is built from 16 residues. V lost 1 base to trimming and J lost 7 bases, with 21 bases between them. In nucleotides, the CDR3 is TGTGCCAGCAGCGTACTTTCCGGGACACCTCCCTTTGAGCAGTACTTC. Translation gives CASSVLSGTPPFEQYF.